A selection of T cell receptor beta chains follows, all from one sample in a study of blood T cell repertoires in COVID-19. The method was immunoSEQ multiplex PCR; TCRdb's version includes in-frame clones alone and lacks a portion of them. The table has roughly 120,000 clones, around 87% seen once. Sequenced: peripheral blood. All receptors derive from a woman aged 45-59 years with acute or convalescent COVID-19. CDR3s include the opening cysteine and the closing phenylalanine or tryptophan. A D gene is named only where the DNA matches it firmly. The size of a clone is reported for some rows only, either as once, few or many, or as a class for expanded clones.

j_gene | abundance | v_gene | d_gene | CDR3nt | CDR3aa
TRBJ2-7 | . | TRBV20-1 | TRBD2 | TGCAGTGCTAGTTCCGGGAGGATTTACGAGCAGTACTTC | CSASSGRIYEQYF
TRBJ1-5 | . | TRBV10-3 | . | TGTGCCATCAGCGACGGAGCGGGAGGCAATCAGCCCCAGCATTTT | CAISDGAGGNQPQHF
TRBJ2-7 | . | TRBV30 | . | TGTGCCTGGAGTTCTCTGTCCTACGAGCAGTACTTC | CAWSSLSYEQYF
TRBJ2-1 | . | TRBV7-2 | TRBD1 | TGTGCCAGCAGCGTACCATCAGGGGGAAGTAACTACAATGAGCAGTTCTTC | CASSVPSGGSNYNEQFF
TRBJ1-2 | . | TRBV6-2/TRBV6-3 | . | TGTGCCAGCAGTTTACAGATTAACTATGGCTACACCTTC | CASSLQINYGYTF
TRBJ2-7 | . | TRBV5-1 | . | TGCGCCAGCAGCTTCGACACTGGCTTTCCACAGGAGCAGTACTTC | CASSFDTGFPQEQYF
TRBJ1-5 | . | TRBV18 | . | TGTGCCAGCTCACCCCAGGGAACTCAGCCCCAGCATTTT | CASSPQGTQPQHF
TRBJ2-3 | . | TRBV19 | TRBD2 | TGTGCCAGTAGCCGTGGGACTAGCGCAACCACTCGTACGCAGTATTTT | CASSRGTSATTRTQYF
TRBJ1-1 | . | TRBV27 | TRBD1 | TGTGCCAGCAGTTTCAGAACAGGGGTGACTGAAGCTTTCTTT | CASSFRTGVTEAFF
TRBJ1-2 | once | TRBV7-2 | . | TGTGCCAGCAGCCTAACCCCGACAGGAGCTAACTATGGCTACACCTTC | CASSLTPTGANYGYTF
TRBJ2-7 | . | TRBV27 | . | TGTGCCAGCAGTCCGGGACATTCCTACGAGCAGTACTTC | CASSPGHSYEQYF
TRBJ1-6 | . | TRBV2 | . | TGTGCCAGCAGTGTGTTCGCGGGGGTAAATTCACCCCTCCACTTT | CASSVFAGVNSPLHF
TRBJ2-7 | . | TRBV19 | . | TGTGCCAGTAGTATACAGTCTAGCTCCTACGAGCAGTACTTC | CASSIQSSSYEQYF
TRBJ1-5 | . | TRBV18 | . | TGTGCCAGCTCAAGTTCCGGGGATCAGCCCCAGCATTTT | CASSSSGDQPQHF
TRBJ2-3 | . | TRBV6-4 | . | TGTGCCAGCAGTGATCAGGGCACAGATACGCAGTATTTT | CASSDQGTDTQYF
TRBJ2-5 | . | TRBV7-9 | TRBD1 | TGTGCCAGCAGCTCTCAAAAGGGGGCGGTCGTTCAAGAGACCCAGTACTTC | CASSSQKGAVVQETQYF
TRBJ2-1 | . | TRBV24-1 | . | TGTGCCACCAGTGATTTGGGAGGGAACAATGAGCAGTTCTTC | CATSDLGGNNEQFF
TRBJ2-1 | . | TRBV5-8 | TRBD2 | TGTGCCAGCAGCCCGATAGCGGGACTGGGACAGTTCTTC | CASSPIAGLGQFF
TRBJ1-1 | once | TRBV15 | . | TGTGCCACCAGCAGAGATCCGCCGGCGGGTGAAGCTTTCTTT | CATSRDPPAGEAFF
TRBJ1-1 | once | TRBV3-1/TRBV3-2 | TRBD1 | TGTGCCAGCAGCCAAACCGGGACAGGGGTCGGGTCAGACACTGAAGCTTTCTTT | CASSQTGTGVGSDTEAFF
TRBJ2-3 | . | TRBV19 | . | TGTGCCAGTGGGCTTTTCAGGAAAACAGATACGCAGTATTTT | CASGLFRKTDTQYF
TRBJ2-3 | . | TRBV3-1/TRBV3-2 | TRBD2 | TGTGCCAGCAGCCAAGTGCCCCCCAGCGGGGGGAGGCATACGCAGTATTTT | CASSQVPPSGGRHTQYF
TRBJ2-7 | . | TRBV24-1 | TRBD1 | TGTGCCACCAGTGACCGTGACAGGGTCTACGAGCAGTACTTC | CATSDRDRVYEQYF
TRBJ2-6 | . | TRBV4-1 | TRBD1 | TGCGCCAGCAGCCAGACAGGGATTGGGGCCAACGTCCTGACTTTC | CASSQTGIGANVLTF
TRBJ1-4 | . | TRBV19 | . | TGTGCCAGTAGTATACGCTCAGGACTTCCGAAGGAAAAACTGTTTTTT | CASSIRSGLPKEKLFF
TRBJ2-5 | . | TRBV7-9 | . | TGTGCCAGCAGCTTAGCAGGGGCGCGGGGAGATTTAGGGAAGACCCAGTACTTC | CASSLAGARGDLGKTQYF
TRBJ1-2 | . | TRBV30 | . | TGTGCCTGGAAGACAGGAGCATATGGCTACACCTTC | CAWKTGAYGYTF
TRBJ1-3 | few | TRBV30 | . | TGTGCCTGGAGTGTTCGGGGAAACACCATATATTTT | CAWSVRGNTIYF
TRBJ2-2 | . | TRBV10-3 | . | TGTGCCATCAGTGAGTCTTGGACATCCAACACCGGGGAGCTGTTTTTT | CAISESWTSNTGELFF
TRBJ2-3 | . | TRBV9 | TRBD2 | TGTGCCAGCAGCGTAGATCCGGGACTAGCGGCTAGCACAGATACGCAGTATTTT | CASSVDPGLAASTDTQYF
TRBJ1-1 | once | TRBV6-5 | TRBD1 | TGTGCCAGCAGTCGTGTCGGGACAGGCAACACTGAAGCTTTCTTT | CASSRVGTGNTEAFF
TRBJ2-3 | . | TRBV9 | . | TGTGCCAGCAGCGTAACTTCAGATACGCAGTATTTT | CASSVTSDTQYF
TRBJ2-1 | . | TRBV7-3 | . | TGTGCCAGCAGCTTAATGTCCGTGAGGGCAGGTGAGCAGTTCTTC | CASSLMSVRAGEQFF
TRBJ2-5 | . | TRBV6-5 | TRBD1 | TGTGCCAGCAGAACGGGACAGGGCGGTGAGACCCAGTACTTC | CASRTGQGGETQYF
TRBJ2-5 | once | TRBV7-2 | TRBD2 | TGTGCCAGCAGCTTAGTTCCCCATAGCGGGGGGGCAGAGACCCAGTACTTC | CASSLVPHSGGAETQYF